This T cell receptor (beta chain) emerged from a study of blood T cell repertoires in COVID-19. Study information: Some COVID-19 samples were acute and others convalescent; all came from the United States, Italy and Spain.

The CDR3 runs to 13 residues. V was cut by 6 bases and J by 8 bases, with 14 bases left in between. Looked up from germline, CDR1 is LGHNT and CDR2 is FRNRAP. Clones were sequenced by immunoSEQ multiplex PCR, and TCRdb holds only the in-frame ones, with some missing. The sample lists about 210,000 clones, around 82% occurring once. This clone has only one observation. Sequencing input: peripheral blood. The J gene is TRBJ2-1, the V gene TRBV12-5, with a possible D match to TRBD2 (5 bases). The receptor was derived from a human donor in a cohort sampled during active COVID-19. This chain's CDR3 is CASGPSHDHEQFF. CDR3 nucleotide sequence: TGTGCTAGTGGCCCTAGCCACGATCATGAGCAGTTCTTC.